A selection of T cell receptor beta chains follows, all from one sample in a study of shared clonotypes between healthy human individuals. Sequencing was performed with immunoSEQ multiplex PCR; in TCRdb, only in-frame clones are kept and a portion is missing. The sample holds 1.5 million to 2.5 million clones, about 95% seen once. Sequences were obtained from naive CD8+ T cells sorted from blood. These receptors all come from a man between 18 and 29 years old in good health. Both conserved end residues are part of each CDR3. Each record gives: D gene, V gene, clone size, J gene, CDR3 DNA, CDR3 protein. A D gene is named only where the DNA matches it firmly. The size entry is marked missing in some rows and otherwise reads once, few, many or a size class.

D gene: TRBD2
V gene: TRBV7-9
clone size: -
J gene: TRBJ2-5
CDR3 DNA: TGTGCCAGCAGCTTAGCCGGGGGGAGCGGGGAGACCCAGTACTTC
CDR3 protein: CASSLAGGSGETQYF

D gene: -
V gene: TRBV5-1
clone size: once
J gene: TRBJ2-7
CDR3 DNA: TGCGCCAGCAGCTTGGGCCCCACTTACGAGCAGTACTTC
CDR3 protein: CASSLGPTYEQYF

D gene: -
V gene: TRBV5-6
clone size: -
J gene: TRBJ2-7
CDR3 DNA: TGTGCCAGCAGCTTGCCCCCATCCTACGAGCAGTACTTC
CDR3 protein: CASSLPPSYEQYF

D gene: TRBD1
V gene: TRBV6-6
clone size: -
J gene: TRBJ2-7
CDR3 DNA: TGTGCCAGCAGTTACTCAACAGGGGGCACCTACGAGCAGTACTTC
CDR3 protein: CASSYSTGGTYEQYF

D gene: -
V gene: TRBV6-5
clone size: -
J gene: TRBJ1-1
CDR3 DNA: TGTGCCAGCAGTTTCGGAGGGGAATTCTCTGAAGCTTTCTTT
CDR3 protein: CASSFGGEFSEAFF

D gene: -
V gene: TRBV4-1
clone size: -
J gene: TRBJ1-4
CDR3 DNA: TGCGCCAGCAGCCAAGAAACGGAAAAACTGTTTTTT
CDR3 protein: CASSQETEKLFF

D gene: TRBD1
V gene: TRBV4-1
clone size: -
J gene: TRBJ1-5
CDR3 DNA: TGCGCCAGCAGCCAAACAGGGGGTTCGGGTCAGCCCCAGCATTTT
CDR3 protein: CASSQTGGSGQPQHF

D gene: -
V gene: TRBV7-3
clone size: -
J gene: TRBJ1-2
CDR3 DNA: TGTGCCAGCAGCTTAAGACCCCAGGCTCCCTATGGCTACACCTTC
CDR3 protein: CASSLRPQAPYGYTF

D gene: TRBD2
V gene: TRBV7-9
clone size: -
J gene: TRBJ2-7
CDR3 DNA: TGTGCCAGCAGCTTCAGGACTAGCGGGAGAGATCCATATGGCTACGAGCAGTACTTC
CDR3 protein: CASSFRTSGRDPYGYEQYF

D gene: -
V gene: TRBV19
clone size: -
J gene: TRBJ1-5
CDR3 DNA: TGTGCCAGTAGTGACGACGGACCGAACAATCAGCCCCAGCATTTT
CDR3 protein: CASSDDGPNNQPQHF

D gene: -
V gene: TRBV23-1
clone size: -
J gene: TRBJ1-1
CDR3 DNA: TGCGCCAGCGGGAACATGAACACTGAAGCTTTCTTT
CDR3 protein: CASGNMNTEAFF

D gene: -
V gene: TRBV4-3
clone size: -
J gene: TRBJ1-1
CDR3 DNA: TGCGCCAGCAGCCTCGGCCAGGGGACTGAAGCTTTCTTT
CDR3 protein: CASSLGQGTEAFF

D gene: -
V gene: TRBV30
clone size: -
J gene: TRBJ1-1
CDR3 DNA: TGTGCCTGGAGTGTACAGGGTTTGGGTACTGAAGCTTTCTTT
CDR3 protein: CAWSVQGLGTEAFF

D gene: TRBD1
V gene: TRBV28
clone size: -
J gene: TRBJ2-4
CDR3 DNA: TGTGCCAGCAGTCCTCTTACCCCAGGGACAGTCAAAAACATTCAGTACTTC
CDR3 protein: CASSPLTPGTVKNIQYF

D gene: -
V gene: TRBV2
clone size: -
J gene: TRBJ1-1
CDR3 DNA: TGTGCCAGCAGTGAATGGGGATCCACTGAAGCTTTCTTT
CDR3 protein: CASSEWGSTEAFF

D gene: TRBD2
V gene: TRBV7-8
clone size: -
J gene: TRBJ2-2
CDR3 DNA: TGTGCCAGCAGCTCGAGACTAGCGGGAGGGACCCCGAACACCGGGGAGCTGTTTTTT
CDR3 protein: CASSSRLAGGTPNTGELFF

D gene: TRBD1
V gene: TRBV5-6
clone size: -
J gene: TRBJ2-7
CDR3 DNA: TGTGCCAGCACCACCGGGACAGGGCTAACCTACGAGCAGTACTTC
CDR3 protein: CASTTGTGLTYEQYF